The 8 T cell receptor beta chains listed next were all sequenced from one sample in a study of T cell repertoires in cytomegalovirus infection. TCRdb re-called the reads through MiXCR, storing one row per CDR3 protein. The sample contains about 240,000 distinct CDR3 sequences, roughly an eighth of which appear only once. The sequenced sample consisted of PBMCs. The receptors stem from a human donor in good health (CMV status not recorded). Some clones in this sample may be carry-over from other donors' samples.

The chain carries TRBV9 and TRBJ2-5; D gene uncertain. The CDR3 totals 14 residues. Per germline, CDR1 SGDLS and CDR2 YYNGEE. Between the trimmed V and J ends, which lost 4 bases and 1 base, there was a span of 11 bases. The CDR3 is CASSREGSQETQYF. The CDR3 nucleotides read TGTGCCAGCAGCAGAGAAGGCAGCCAAGAGACCCAGTACTTC.

V and J are TRBV2 and TRBJ2-3, with D unresolved. This CDR3 contains 12 residues. Germline V gives CDR1 SNHLY, CDR2 FYNNEI. Trimming took off 4 bases at V and 7 bases at J, with 9 bases between the two ends. The CDR3: CASSVLLNTQYF. The CDR3 bases are TGTGCCAGCAGTGTACTTTTAAATACGCAGTATTTT. Full variable domain (remainder filled in from reference TRBV2 and TRBJ2-3): EPEVTQTPSHQVTQMGQEVILRCVPISNHLYFYWYRQILGQKVEFLVSFYNNEISEKSEIFDDQFSVERPDGSNFTLKIRSTKLEDSAMYFCASSVLLNTQYFGPGTRLTVL.

Comment on this clonotype: Sequence at one end of the junction differs from germline and may be a read error. This chain uses TRBV5-1 with TRBJ1-1; a possible D gene is TRBD1 (6 bases). The germline gives CDR1 SGHRS, CDR2 YFSETQ. There are 14 residues in the CDR3. CDR3 loop: CASSLAGGNTEDFF. The CDR3 region has the DNA TGCGCCAGCAGCTTGGCGGGGGGCAACACTGAAGATTTCTTT.

The chain carries TRBV2 and TRBJ2-1; D is unresolved. The V end lost 6 bases, the J end lost 10 bases, and 13 bases lay between the germline ends. The CDR3 is 12 residues long. Germline CDR1 reads SNHLY; CDR2 reads FYNNEI. The CDR3 DNA reads TGTGCCAGCAGCCAAGGACCCGGGGAGCAGTTCTTC. It translates to CASSQGPGEQFF. Complete variable domain (other parts from reference TRBV2 and TRBJ2-1): EPEVTQTPSHQVTQMGQEVILRCVPISNHLYFYWYRQILGQKVEFLVSFYNNEISEKSEIFDDQFSVERPDGSNFTLKIRSTKLEDSAMYFCASSQGPGEQFFGPGTRLTVL.

This clonotype has at least ten counts. This chain uses TRBV29-1 with TRBJ2-7, with 7 positions matching TRBD1. CDR1 SQVTM and CDR2 ANQGSEA come from the germline V gene. CDR3 size: 13 residues. V lost 6 bases and J lost 6; bases outside the gene matches: 11. The CDR3 DNA follows: TGCAGCGTGGCCGGACAGGTTATCGGCGAGCAGTACTTC. This translates into CSVAGQVIGEQYF.

This clonotype showed up just a few times. This sequence joins TRBV5-4 and TRBJ2-7; 9 bases agree with TRBD1. The V gene end was trimmed by 4 bases and the J gene end by 6 bases; junction bases not matched to a gene: 11. The CDR3 has 15 amino acids. The germline CDR1 and CDR2 sequences are SGHNT and YYREEE (reference sequence). The CDR3 nucleotides are TGTGCCAGCAGCCAGACAGGGGGAGAGGGGAGCGAGCAGTACTTC. It yields the protein CASSQTGGEGSEQYF.

This clonotype was observed many times. The chain recombines TRBV7-6 with TRBJ2-7; weak D call: TRBD2 (6 bases). Germline-derived CDR1 and CDR2 are SGHVS and FNYEAQ. V was shortened by 4 bases and J by 7 bases, with 14 bases between the two germline ends. The CDR3 totals 13 residues. In DNA, the CDR3 is TGTGCCAGCAGCTCTGGGACTTCTGAGGAGCAGTACTTC. Encoded protein: CASSSGTSEEQYF.

This clonotype was counted between two and nine times. This chain connects TRBV4-3 to TRBJ2-1; TRBD2 matches 13 bases. CDR3 size: 20 residues. Losses at the gene ends were 4 bases for V and 0 bases for J; bases not matched to a gene: 12. Germline V CDR1 and CDR2: LGHNA, YSLEER. CDR3 in amino acids: CASSLAPGLAGASSYNEQFF. The CDR3 DNA follows: TGCGCCAGCAGCCTTGCCCCTGGACTAGCGGGGGCCAGCTCCTACAATGAGCAGTTCTTC.